Presented here are 24 T cell receptor beta chains from one specimen sequenced in a study of blood T cell repertoires in COVID-19. TCRdb keeps only in-frame clones here, not all; method: immunoSEQ multiplex PCR. The data show 200,000 to 300,000 clones, roughly 84% seen once. The sequenced sample was peripheral blood. These receptors were obtained from a man aged 40-49 years who had recovered from COVID-19.

This clone was seen at least ten times. Other DNA variants within this sample encode the same CDR3. V gene TRBV5-8 combines with J gene TRBJ1-5; D is ambiguous. Trimming cost V 0 bases and J 1 base, with 5 bases left between them. Germline loops: CDR1 SGHTS, CDR2 YDEGEE. The CDR3 sequence is 14 residues long. CDR3 nucleotide sequence: TGTGCCAGCAGCTTGGGAGGGAGCAATCAGCCCCAGCATTTT. This sequence encodes CASSLGGSNQPQHF.

This clone appeared a few times. V usage is TRBV30 and J usage is TRBJ2-7; 8 bases align to TRBD2. V shed 2 bases, J shed 1 base, and the junction held 1 base outside the gene matches. The V gene's germline CDR1 is GTSNPN and CDR2 SVGIG (reference sequence). The CDR3 loop spans 13 amino acids. The CDR3 protein is CAWSSGGSYEQYF. The CDR3, as DNA: TGTGCCTGGAGTAGCGGGGGATCCTACGAGCAGTACTTC.

The chain uses TRBV7-6 and TRBJ2-3; 8 bases agree with TRBD1. Germline trimming cut 5 bases from V and 0 bases from J; bases unmatched to any gene: 7. Germline CDR1 reads SGHVS; CDR2 reads FNYEAQ. CDR3 length equals 16 residues. The CDR3 coding sequence is TGTGCCAGCAGCCCCCCAGGGGGCACTAGCACAGATACGCAGTATTTT. It specifies CASSPPGGTSTDTQYF.

J is TRBJ2-7 and V is TRBV12-5, with 7 bases fitting TRBD1. The CDR3 length is 16 residues. J was trimmed by 5 bases and V by 4 bases; bases with no gene match: 14. Germline values: CDR1 LGHNT, CDR2 FRNRAP. The chain's CDR3 is CASGSPGGTLSHEQYF. The CDR3 nucleotides are TGTGCTAGTGGTTCACCAGGGGGAACCTTGTCCCACGAGCAGTACTTC.

The CDR3 protein is CASSQAGTGPYRELFF. The CDR3 DNA reads as TGCGCCAGCAGTCAAGCCGGGACAGGGCCCTACCGGGAGCTGTTTTTT. The gene calls are TRBV23-1 and TRBJ2-2, with 9 bases that match TRBD1. TRBV23-1 is placed among ORFs of uncertain function. There are 16 residues in the CDR3. V was clipped by 2 bases and J by 9 bases; unmatched bases: 10.

The chain employs TRBV19 and TRBJ2-7, with 7 bases that match TRBD2. Germline-derived CDR1 and CDR2 are LNHDA and SQIVND (reference sequence). The CDR3 extends over 14 amino acids. The V segment lost 6 bases and the J segment 2 bases; nucleotides outside the gene matches: 7. In nucleotides, the CDR3 is TGTGCCAGTAGGGAGGGAGGGACCCCCTACGAGCAGTACTTC. Its protein product is CASREGGTPYEQYF.

The chain uses TRBV10-3 and TRBJ2-1; TRBD2 might be the D (6 bases). The CDR3 totals 17 residues. V lost 0 bases, J lost 2 bases, and 14 bases lay in between. Germline loops: CDR1 ENHRY, CDR2 SYGVKD. DNA of the CDR3: TGTGCCATCAGTGAGTCGAATCGAGCGGGTGCCTACAATGAGCAGTTCTTC. As protein: CAISESNRAGAYNEQFF.

The chain is built from TRBV29-1 and TRBJ1-2, with a tentative D call TRBD1 (6 bases). This CDR3 contains 12 residues. Looked up from germline, CDR1 is SQVTM and CDR2 is ANQGSEA. V was trimmed by 7 bases and J by 4 bases, leaving 13 bases between them. As DNA, the CDR3 is TGCAGCGCCGGGGGGGCGAGCTATGGCTACACCTTC. This codes for CSAGGASYGYTF.

The V and J genes are TRBV19 and TRBJ1-4, with 7 nucleotides matching TRBD1. The length of the CDR3 is 14 residues. V dropped 6 bases and J dropped 13; count of bases not matched to a gene: 14. Germline V CDR1 and CDR2: LNHDA, SQIVND (reference sequence). The DNA of the CDR3 is TGTGCCAGTAGCAACCCGGGACAGACGGGACGACTGTTTTTT. This sequence encodes CASSNPGQTGRLFF.

V is TRBV15 and J is TRBJ2-1, with 11 bases aligning to TRBD1. This CDR3 has 15 residues. Germline values: CDR1 LNHNV, CDR2 YYDKDF (reference sequence). V trimming: 1 base; J trimming: 9 bases; junction bases outside the gene matches: 5. CDR3 bases: TGTGCCACCAGCAGAGGGACAGGGGGCTTGAGTGAGCAGTTCTTC. Protein: CATSRGTGGLSEQFF.

The V and J genes are TRBV27 and TRBJ1-5; 8 bases map to TRBD1. Germline V CDR1 and CDR2: MNHEY, SMNVEV (reference sequence). This CDR3 spans 16 amino acids. V dropped 4 bases and J dropped 5; count of bases not matched to a gene: 10. The DNA for the CDR3 is TGTGCCAGCAGTTCGCAGGGGGCGGGATGGGATCAGCCCCAGCATTTT. Amino acid sequence: CASSSQGAGWDQPQHF.

This chain uses TRBV2 with TRBJ1-5, with D possibly being TRBD1 (5 bases). The CDR3 totals 15 residues. The V gene lost 6 bases and the J gene lost 3 bases, with 15 bases spanning the gap. Germline values: CDR1 SNHLY, CDR2 FYNNEI. The DNA for the CDR3 is TGTGCCAGCAGCATCGGGTCAGGGCCCAATCAGCCCCAGCATTTT. Translation: CASSIGSGPNQPQHF. Complete variable domain (other parts from reference TRBV2 and TRBJ1-5): EPEVTQTPSHQVTQMGQEVILRCVPISNHLYFYWYRQILGQKVEFLVSFYNNEISEKSEIFDDQFSVERPDGSNFTLKIRSTKLEDSAMYFCASSIGSGPNQPQHFGDGTRLSIL.

About this clone itself: A junction boundary mismatches the germline segment, possibly from a read error. V is TRBV2 and J is TRBJ2-3; D is possibly TRBD2 (5 bases). Germline assignment: CDR1 SNHLY and CDR2 FYNNEI. This CDR3 has 15 residues. The chain's CDR3 is CATSTRRAGTDTQYF. CDR3 nucleotides: TGTGCCACCAGTACAAGGCGGGCCGGGACAGATACGCAGTATTTT.

The CDR3 DNA reads as TGTGCCAGCAGCGTGGGACAGGGGGCCTACGAGCAGTACTTC. Translated: CASSVGQGAYEQYF. The chain couples TRBV11-3 to TRBJ2-7; 11 bases align to TRBD1. The CDR3 contains 14 residues. Germline V gene lookup returns CDR1 SGHNT and CDR2 YENEEA. J was trimmed by 2 bases and V by 5 bases; bases with no gene match: 2.

The V call is TRBV2, the J call TRBJ2-5; D may be TRBD1 (6 bases). The CDR3 sequence is 12 residues long. V was cut by 6 bases and J by 5 bases, with 10 bases left in between. Germline lookup yields CDR1 SNHLY and CDR2 FYNNEI. The CDR3 coding sequence is TGTGCCAGCAGGGGACAAAGGGAGACCCAGTACTTC. Its protein is CASRGQRETQYF.

The rearrangement uses TRBV6-5 and TRBJ2-3; possible D gene TRBD2, 6 bases. Germline CDR1 is MNHEY and CDR2 is SVGAGI. The V and J ends lost 2 bases and 6 bases respectively, with 18 bases between them. CDR3 length equals 16 residues. As DNA, the CDR3 is TGTGCCAGCAGTTACAAGTATCCGGGTCGGGGGGATACGCAGTATTTT. It is translated as CASSYKYPGRGDTQYF.

V and J are TRBV9 and TRBJ1-3; the match to TRBD1 covers 7 bases. The CDR3 has 17 residues. The trim removed 0 bases at V and 0 bases at J, leaving 6 bases unmatched. CDR1 is SGDLS, CDR2 YYNGEE, per germline. CDR3 residues: CASSVVGGPNSGNTIYF. For the CDR3, the DNA is TGTGCCAGCAGCGTAGTAGGGGGCCCAAACTCTGGAAACACCATATATTTT.

This clone appeared a single time. V and J are TRBV5-8 and TRBJ2-3; unclear D gene. There are 14 residues in the CDR3. V was shortened by 8 bases and J by 2 bases, with 15 bases between the two germline ends. Germline V lookup: CDR1 SGHTS, CDR2 YDEGEE. The CDR3 loop is CASPPWQITDTQYF. Written as DNA, the CDR3 is TGTGCCAGTCCACCTTGGCAGATCACAGATACGCAGTATTTT.

There are a few counts of this clone. This sequence joins TRBV5-1 and TRBJ2-7, with 7 bases identical to TRBD2. The trim removed 5 bases at V and 3 bases at J, leaving 5 bases unmatched. Looked up from germline, CDR1 is SGHRS and CDR2 is YFSETQ. The CDR3 loop spans 13 amino acids. Written as DNA, the CDR3 is TGCGCCAGCAGTCTAGCGGCTAACTACGAGCAGTACTTC. It translates to CASSLAANYEQYF.

In this sample, this clone turned up a few times. This chain joins TRBV2 and TRBJ1-1; TRBD1 is a possible D gene (5 bases). Germline assignment: CDR1 SNHLY and CDR2 FYNNEI. This CDR3 has 15 residues. Trimming cost V 9 bases and J 0 bases, with 17 bases left between them. The CDR3 here is CASPGGAALNTEAFF. The CDR3 nucleotides read TGTGCCAGTCCCGGAGGGGCAGCGCTGAACACTGAAGCTTTCTTT.

This clone has just one count. The chain carries TRBV21-1 and TRBJ2-7; TRBD1 is the table's D call and was not checked against the DNA. TRBV21-1 is a pseudogene. There are 15 residues in the CDR3. The CDR3 sequence: CASSKSRTGPYEQYF. CDR3 coding DNA: TGTGCCAGCAGCAAATCCCGGACAGGGCCTTACGAGCAGTACTTC.

This clone came up once. The chain is built from TRBV3-1 (or the pseudogene TRBV3-2) and TRBJ1-3, with D possibly being TRBD1 (6 bases). V was pared by 0 bases and J by 0 bases, with 12 bases between. CDR3 length equals 17 residues. Germline V gene lookup returns CDR1 LGHDT and CDR2 YNNKEL (reference sequence). The CDR3 region is CASSQENRQDSGNTIYF. As DNA, the CDR3 is TGTGCCAGCAGCCAAGAAAATAGACAGGACTCTGGAAACACCATATATTTT.

The chain combines TRBV12-3 or TRBV12-4 with TRBJ1-1, with TRBD1 as a possible D gene (5 bases). CDR3 size: 13 residues. Trimming took 7 bases from V and 4 from J, leaving 13 bases between them. This CDR3 is CASTIQVPTEAFF. In DNA form, the CDR3 reads TGTGCCAGCACCATACAGGTCCCCACTGAAGCTTTCTTT.

This clone was detected ten times or more. In nucleotides, the CDR3 is TGTGCCAGCAGTTTATCTTCCGGGACAACTAACACTGAAGCTTTCTTT. This gives the protein CASSLSSGTTNTEAFF. V gene TRBV28 combines with J gene TRBJ1-1, with a tentative D call TRBD1 (6 bases). This CDR3 has 16 amino acids. The V end was cut by 1 base, the J end by 2 bases, with 14 bases between. Per the germline V gene, CDR1 is MDHEN and CDR2 is SYDVKM.